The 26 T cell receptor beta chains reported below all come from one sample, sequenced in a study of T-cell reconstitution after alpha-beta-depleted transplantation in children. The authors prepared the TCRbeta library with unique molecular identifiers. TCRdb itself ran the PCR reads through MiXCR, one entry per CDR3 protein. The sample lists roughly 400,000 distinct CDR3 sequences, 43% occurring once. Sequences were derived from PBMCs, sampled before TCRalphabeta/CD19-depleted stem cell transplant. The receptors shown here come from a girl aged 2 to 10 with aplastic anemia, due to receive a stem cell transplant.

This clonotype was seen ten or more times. The CDR3 coding sequence is TGTGCCAGCAGCTTGGCCCGGCAGGGAGCTTTCTTT. It specifies CASSLARQGAFF. This chain links TRBV5-6 with TRBJ1-1; D may be TRBD1 (5 bases). V lost 0 bases to trimming and J lost 10 bases, with 10 bases between them. The CDR3 covers 12 residues. The germline V gene encodes CDR1 SGHDT and CDR2 YYEEEE.

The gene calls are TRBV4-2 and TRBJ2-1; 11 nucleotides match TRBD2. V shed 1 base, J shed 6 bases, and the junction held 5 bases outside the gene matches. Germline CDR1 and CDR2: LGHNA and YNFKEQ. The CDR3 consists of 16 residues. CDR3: CASSQASSGGANEQFF. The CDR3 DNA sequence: TGTGCCAGCAGCCAAGCGAGTAGCGGGGGGGCCAATGAGCAGTTCTTC.

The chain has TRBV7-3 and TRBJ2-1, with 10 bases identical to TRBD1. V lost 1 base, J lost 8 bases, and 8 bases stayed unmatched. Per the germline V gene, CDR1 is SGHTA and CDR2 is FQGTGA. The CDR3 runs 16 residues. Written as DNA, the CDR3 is TGTGCCAGCAGCTTAAGAAGTGCGACAGGGGGCCATGAGCAGTTCTTC. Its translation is CASSLRSATGGHEQFF. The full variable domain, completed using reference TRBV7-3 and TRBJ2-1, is GAGVSQTPSNKVTEKGKYVELRCDPISGHTALYWYRQSLGQGPEFLIYFQGTGAADDSGLPNDRFFAVRPEGSVSTLKIQRTERGDSAVYLCASSLRSATGGHEQFFGPGTRLTVL.

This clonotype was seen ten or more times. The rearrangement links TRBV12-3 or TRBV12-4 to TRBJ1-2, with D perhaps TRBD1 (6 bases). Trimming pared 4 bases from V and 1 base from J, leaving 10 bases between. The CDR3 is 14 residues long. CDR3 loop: CASSSGTYNYGYTF. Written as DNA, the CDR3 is TGTGCCAGCAGTTCCGGGACATATAACTATGGCTACACCTTC.

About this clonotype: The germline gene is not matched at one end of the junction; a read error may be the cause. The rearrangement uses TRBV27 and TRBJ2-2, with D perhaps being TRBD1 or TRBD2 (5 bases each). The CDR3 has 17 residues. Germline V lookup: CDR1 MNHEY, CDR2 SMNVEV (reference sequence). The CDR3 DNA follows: TGTGCCAGCCGTTTACGACTGGGACCAGTTCTCACCGGGGAGCTGTTTTTT. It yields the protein CASRLRLGPVLTGELFF.

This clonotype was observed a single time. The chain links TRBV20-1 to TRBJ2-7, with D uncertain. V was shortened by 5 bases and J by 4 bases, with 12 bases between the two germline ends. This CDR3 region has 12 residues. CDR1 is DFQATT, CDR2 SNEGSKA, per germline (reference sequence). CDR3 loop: CSASHPPYEQYF. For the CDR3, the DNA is TGCAGTGCTTCACACCCACCGTACGAGCAGTACTTC.

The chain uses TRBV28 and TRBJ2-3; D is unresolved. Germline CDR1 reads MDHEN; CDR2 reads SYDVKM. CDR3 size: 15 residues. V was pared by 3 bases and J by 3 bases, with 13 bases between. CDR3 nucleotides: TGTGCCAGCAGTTTGGGCCTACCTTTGACAGATACGCAGTATTTT. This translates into CASSLGLPLTDTQYF.

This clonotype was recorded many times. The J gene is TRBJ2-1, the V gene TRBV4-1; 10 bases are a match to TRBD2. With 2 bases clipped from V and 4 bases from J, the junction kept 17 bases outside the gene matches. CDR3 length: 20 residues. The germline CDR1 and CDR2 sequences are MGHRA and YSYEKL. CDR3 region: CASSQMSGLAEGPGYNEQFF. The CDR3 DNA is TGCGCCAGCAGCCAAATGTCCGGACTAGCGGAAGGTCCCGGTTACAATGAGCAGTTCTTC.

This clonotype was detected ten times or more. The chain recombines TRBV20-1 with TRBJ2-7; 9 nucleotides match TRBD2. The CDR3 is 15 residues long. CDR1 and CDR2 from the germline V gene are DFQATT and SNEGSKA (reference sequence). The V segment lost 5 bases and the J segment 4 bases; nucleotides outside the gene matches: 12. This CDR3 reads CSALAGARLGYEQYF. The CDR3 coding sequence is TGCAGTGCTTTAGCGGGAGCTAGGTTGGGGTACGAGCAGTACTTC.

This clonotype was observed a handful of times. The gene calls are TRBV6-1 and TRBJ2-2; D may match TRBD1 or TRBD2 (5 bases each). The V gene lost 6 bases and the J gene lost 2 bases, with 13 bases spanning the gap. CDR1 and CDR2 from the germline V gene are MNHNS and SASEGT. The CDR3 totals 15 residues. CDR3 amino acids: CASSHRDLNTGELFF. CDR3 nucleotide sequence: TGTGCCAGCAGCCACCGGGACCTTAACACCGGGGAGCTGTTTTTT.

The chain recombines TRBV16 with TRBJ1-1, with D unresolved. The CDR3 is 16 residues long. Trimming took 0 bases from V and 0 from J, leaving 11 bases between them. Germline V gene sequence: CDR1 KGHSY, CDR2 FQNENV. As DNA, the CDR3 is TGTGCCAGCAGCCAATCTTTGTGGGAGTTGAACACTGAAGCTTTCTTT. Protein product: CASSQSLWELNTEAFF.

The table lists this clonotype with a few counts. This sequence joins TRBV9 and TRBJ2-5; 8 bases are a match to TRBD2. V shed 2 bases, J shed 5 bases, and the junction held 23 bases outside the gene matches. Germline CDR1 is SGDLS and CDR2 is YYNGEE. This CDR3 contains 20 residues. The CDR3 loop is CASSVVEAPVAGRETETQYF. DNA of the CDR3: TGTGCCAGCAGCGTCGTAGAGGCTCCGGTAGCGGGAAGGGAAACGGAGACCCAGTACTTC.

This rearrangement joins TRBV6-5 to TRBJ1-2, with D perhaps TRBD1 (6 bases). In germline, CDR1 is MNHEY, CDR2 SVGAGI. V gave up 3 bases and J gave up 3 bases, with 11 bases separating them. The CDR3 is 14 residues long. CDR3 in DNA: TGTGCCAGCAGTTATCTGACAGGCGACTATGGCTACACCTTC. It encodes CASSYLTGDYGYTF.

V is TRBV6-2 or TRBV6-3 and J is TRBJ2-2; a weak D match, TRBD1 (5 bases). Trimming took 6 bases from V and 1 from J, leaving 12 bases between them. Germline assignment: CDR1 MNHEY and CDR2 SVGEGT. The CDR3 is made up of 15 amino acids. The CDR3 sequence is CASSQTVLNTGELFF. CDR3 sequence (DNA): TGTGCCAGCAGCCAGACAGTCTTGAACACCGGGGAGCTGTTTTTT.

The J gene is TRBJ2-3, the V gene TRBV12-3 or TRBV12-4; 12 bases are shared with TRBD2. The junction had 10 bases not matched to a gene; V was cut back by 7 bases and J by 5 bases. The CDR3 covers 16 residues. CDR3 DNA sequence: TGTGCCAGCACCAATCCGAGACTAGCGGGAGTAGATACGCAGTATTTT. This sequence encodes CASTNPRLAGVDTQYF.

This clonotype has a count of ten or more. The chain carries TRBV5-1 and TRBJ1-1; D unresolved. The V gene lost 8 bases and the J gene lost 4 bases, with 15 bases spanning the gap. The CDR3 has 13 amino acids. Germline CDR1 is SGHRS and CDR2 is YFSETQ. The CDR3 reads CASTNGRGTEAFF. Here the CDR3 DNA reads TGCGCCAGTACAAATGGGCGCGGCACTGAAGCTTTCTTT.

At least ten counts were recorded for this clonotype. CDR3 nucleotide sequence: TGTGCCAGCAGCCCCACCTCCCGAGTGCCCCCCGGCGAGCAGTACTTC. This translates into CASSPTSRVPPGEQYF. The chain combines TRBV4-2 with TRBJ2-7; D gene unclear. Trimming left V 4 bases short and J 6 bases short, with 22 bases between. The germline CDR1 and CDR2 sequences are LGHNA and YNFKEQ. CDR3 length: 16 amino acids.

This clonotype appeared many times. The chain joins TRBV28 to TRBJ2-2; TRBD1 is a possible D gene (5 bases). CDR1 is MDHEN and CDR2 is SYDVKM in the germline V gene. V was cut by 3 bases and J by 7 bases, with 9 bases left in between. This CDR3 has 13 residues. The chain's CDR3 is CASSFGALGELFF. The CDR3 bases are TGTGCCAGCAGTTTTGGGGCGCTCGGGGAGCTGTTTTTT.

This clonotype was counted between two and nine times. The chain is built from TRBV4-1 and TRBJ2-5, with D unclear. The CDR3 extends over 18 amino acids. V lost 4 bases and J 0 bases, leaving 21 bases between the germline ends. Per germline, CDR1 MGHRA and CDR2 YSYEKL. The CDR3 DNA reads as TGCGCCAGCAGCCGAGATGGGGAACTGGCGGAGTACCAAGAGACCCAGTACTTC. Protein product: CASSRDGELAEYQETQYF.

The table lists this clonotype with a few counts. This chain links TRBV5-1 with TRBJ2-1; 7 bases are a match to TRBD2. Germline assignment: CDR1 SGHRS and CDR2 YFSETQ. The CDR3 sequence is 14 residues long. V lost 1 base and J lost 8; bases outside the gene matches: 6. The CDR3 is CASSLSGTPDEQFF. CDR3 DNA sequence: TGCGCCAGCAGCTTGAGCGGGACCCCGGATGAGCAGTTCTTC.

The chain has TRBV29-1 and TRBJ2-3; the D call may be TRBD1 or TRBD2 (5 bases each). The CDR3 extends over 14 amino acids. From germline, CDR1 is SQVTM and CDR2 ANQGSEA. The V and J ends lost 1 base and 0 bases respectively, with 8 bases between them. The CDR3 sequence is CSVEAGRSTDTQYF. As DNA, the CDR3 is TGCAGCGTTGAAGCGGGACGGAGCACAGATACGCAGTATTTT.

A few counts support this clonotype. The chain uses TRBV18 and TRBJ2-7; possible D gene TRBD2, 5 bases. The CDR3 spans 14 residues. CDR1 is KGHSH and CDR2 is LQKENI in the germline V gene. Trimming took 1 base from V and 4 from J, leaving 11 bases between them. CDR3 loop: CASSPRESRYEQYF. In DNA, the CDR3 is TGTGCCAGCTCACCACGGGAGAGCAGGTACGAGCAGTACTTC.

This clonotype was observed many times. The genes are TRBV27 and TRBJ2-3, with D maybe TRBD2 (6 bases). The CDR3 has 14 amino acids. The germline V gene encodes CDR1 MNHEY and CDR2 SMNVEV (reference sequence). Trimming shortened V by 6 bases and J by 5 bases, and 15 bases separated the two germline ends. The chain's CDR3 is CASSRGLDGDTQYF. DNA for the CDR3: TGTGCCAGCAGCCGGGGACTGGATGGAGATACGCAGTATTTT.

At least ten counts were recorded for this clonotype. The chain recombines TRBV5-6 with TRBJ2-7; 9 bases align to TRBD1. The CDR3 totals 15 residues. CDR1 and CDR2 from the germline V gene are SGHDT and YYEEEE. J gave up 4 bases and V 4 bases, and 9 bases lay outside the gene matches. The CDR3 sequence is CASSRPGQGGYEQYF. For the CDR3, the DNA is TGTGCCAGCAGCCGCCCGGGACAGGGTGGGTACGAGCAGTACTTC.

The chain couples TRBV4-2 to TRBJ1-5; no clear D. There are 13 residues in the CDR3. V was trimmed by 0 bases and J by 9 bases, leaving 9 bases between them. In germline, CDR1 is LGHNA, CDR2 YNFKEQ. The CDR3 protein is CASSQDRQRPQHF. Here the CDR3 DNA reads TGTGCCAGCAGCCAAGATCGTCAGCGGCCCCAGCATTTT.

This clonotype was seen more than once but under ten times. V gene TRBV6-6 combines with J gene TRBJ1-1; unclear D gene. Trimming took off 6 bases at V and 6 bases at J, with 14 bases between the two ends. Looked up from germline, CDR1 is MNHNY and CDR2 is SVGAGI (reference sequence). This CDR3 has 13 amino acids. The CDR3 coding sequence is TGTGCCAGCAGCCGCTCGTATCCCCCTGAAGCTTTCTTT. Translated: CASSRSYPPEAFF.